This TCR beta chain was recovered during a study of T-cell memory formation after mild COVID-19. Study overall: Largely donor-specific sequence clusters came from two donors.

This clonotype has just a few counts. Its antigen is as yet unknown. After 5'RACE with constant-segment primers, TCR alpha and TCR beta cDNA libraries carrying sample barcodes and UMIs were obtained. TCRdb re-called the 5' RACE reads through MiXCR, storing one row per CDR3 protein. The data show approximately 500,000 distinct CDR3 sequences, around a quarter seen once. This CDR3 is 16 amino acids long. With V trimmed by 8 bases and J by 8 bases, 15 bases remained unmatched. The germline gives CDR1 LGHNA, CDR2 YSLEER. Regarding the study as a whole: CD4+ bias marked clones expanding day 15 to 37, unlike balanced contracting clones. CD4+ contracting clones were mainly CM and EM; CD8+ ones, EMRA.

Sample: PBMCs or a T cell subset sorted from them (not recorded which). This chain links TRBV4-3 with TRBJ2-1; 10 bases match TRBD2. This TCR came from an adult woman who had mild COVID-19 (a few samples of this study predate the infection). Cell type and time point are not known. The CDR3 is CASHSTAGGTADEQFF. CDR3 DNA sequence: TGCGCCAGCCATTCCACAGCGGGAGGGACGGCGGATGAGCAGTTCTTC.